Below, one T cell receptor beta chain is given with its context. These data come from a study of T-cell memory formation after mild COVID-19. In TCRdb, the 5' RACE reads were re-called with MiXCR into one record per CDR3 protein. The repertoire holds 470,000 or so distinct CDR3 sequences, with roughly 18% as singletons. With 5 bases clipped from V and 6 bases from J, the junction kept 10 bases outside the gene matches. The CDR3 extends over 16 amino acids. CDR1 and CDR2 from the germline V gene are MDHEN and SYDVKM. V usage is TRBV28 and J usage is TRBJ2-2, with 9 bases lining up with TRBD1. The source is a man aged 18 to 30 who had mild COVID-19 (a few samples of this study predate the infection). Cell type and time point are not known. Sequencing was performed on PBMCs or a T cell subset sorted from them (not recorded which). CDR3 in amino acids: CASSPRTGVYAGELFF. CDR3 DNA: TGTGCCAGCAGTCCCCGGACAGGGGTCTACGCCGGGGAGCTGTTTTTT.